This T cell receptor beta chain was found in a study of Ad26.COV2.S vaccination and SARS-CoV-2 variants. Study-wide findings and caveats: Spike-specific responses of CD8+ and CD4+ T cells were reported to display substantial breadth after vaccination.

The method was immunoSEQ multiplex PCR; TCRdb's version includes in-frame clones alone and lacks a portion of them. Of approximately 500,000 clones in the sample, roughly 85% are singletons; the top ten hold 13%. Noted treatment: about 20 received Ad26.COV2.S at low or high dose, single or two shots; roughly five received placebo; per-sample allocation not given. After the first vaccine or placebo injection, samples were drawn on day 63. The length of the CDR3 is 16 residues. V was pared by 4 bases and J by 3 bases, with 7 bases of the junction left unmatched. Germline assignment: CDR1 MNHNY and CDR2 SVGAGI (reference sequence). Concerning this clone: Its antigen is still unknown.

The material was peripheral blood, obtained in a trial of Ad26.COV2.S vaccine versus placebo. This TCR was recovered from a person aged 18 to 59 who received the Ad26.COV2.S COVID-19 vaccine or a placebo. The V gene is TRBV6-6, the J gene TRBJ2-2, with TRBD2 identical over 8 bases. The CDR3 region has the DNA TGTGCCAGCAGTTCCCCGGGGGGACTAGACACCGGGGAGCTGTTTTTT. It yields the protein CASSSPGGLDTGELFF.